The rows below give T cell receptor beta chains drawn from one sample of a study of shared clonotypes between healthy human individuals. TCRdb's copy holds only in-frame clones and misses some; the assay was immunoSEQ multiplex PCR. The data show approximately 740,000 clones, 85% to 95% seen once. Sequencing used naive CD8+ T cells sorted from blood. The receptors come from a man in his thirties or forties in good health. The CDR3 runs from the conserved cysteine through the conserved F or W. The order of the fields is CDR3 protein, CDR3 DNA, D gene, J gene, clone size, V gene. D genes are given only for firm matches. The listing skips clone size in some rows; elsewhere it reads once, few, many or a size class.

CASSSYSGLREQYF,TGTGCCAGCAGCTCTTATAGCGGTCTGAGGGAGCAGTACTTC,NA,TRBJ2-7,NA,TRBV5-6
CATTPGAPFTDTQYF,TGTGCCACCACCCCCGGGGCCCCTTTCACAGATACGCAGTATTTT,NA,TRBJ2-3,NA,TRBV15
CASSFSRGYTF,TGTGCCAGCAGTTTTTCCAGGGGCTACACCTTC,NA,TRBJ1-2,NA,TRBV28
CASSSNGVFYSGNTIYF,TGTGCCAGCAGTTCCAACGGGGTCTTCTACTCTGGAAACACCATATATTTT,NA,TRBJ1-3,NA,TRBV5-5
CASSLRYTEAFF,TGTGCCAGCAGCTTAAGGTATACTGAAGCTTTCTTT,NA,TRBJ1-1,NA,TRBV7-8
CASSLGAREATGELFF,TGCGCCAGCAGCTTGGGGGCGCGGGAGGCCACCGGGGAGCTGTTTTTT,TRBD2,TRBJ2-2,NA,TRBV5-1
CASSPKRASPWEQFF,TGTGCCAGCAGCCCCAAGCGGGCAAGCCCTTGGGAGCAGTTCTTC,NA,TRBJ2-1,NA,TRBV7-6
CASSLKGGLDAGELFF,TGTGCCAGCAGCCTTAAGGGGGGTCTAGACGCCGGGGAGCTGTTTTTT,NA,TRBJ2-2,NA,TRBV11-3
CASSGDNKHNEQFF,TGTGCCAGCAGCGGAGATAATAAACACAATGAGCAGTTCTTC,NA,TRBJ2-1,NA,TRBV7-2
CASRVGPANTGELFF,TGTGCCAGCAGGGTCGGGCCGGCGAACACCGGGGAGCTGTTTTTT,NA,TRBJ2-2,NA,TRBV9
CASSPPVNTEAFF,TGTGCCAGCTCACCACCGGTGAACACTGAAGCTTTCTTT,NA,TRBJ1-1,NA,TRBV18
CASSAPSSGTDYGYTF,TGTGCCAGCAGCGCCCCATCCTCCGGGACAGACTATGGCTACACCTTC,TRBD1,TRBJ1-2,NA,TRBV9
CASSLDQGTSGSVYNEQFF,TGTGCCAGCAGCTTAGATCAAGGGACTAGCGGGAGTGTTTACAATGAGCAGTTCTTC,TRBD2,TRBJ2-1,NA,TRBV11-3
CASSLGVTGGWGSTEAFF,TGTGCCAGCAGCTTAGGAGTGACAGGGGGATGGGGAAGCACTGAAGCTTTCTTT,TRBD1,TRBJ1-1,NA,TRBV7-9
CASSQDWERLGSYEQYF,TGCGCCAGCAGCCAAGATTGGGAGCGGCTTGGTTCCTACGAGCAGTACTTC,NA,TRBJ2-7,NA,TRBV4-1
CASSLEGRLAGAPTDTQYF,TGCGCCAGCAGCTTGGAGGGGAGGCTAGCGGGAGCGCCCACAGATACGCAGTATTTT,TRBD2,TRBJ2-3,NA,TRBV5-1
CASSQATGGTYEQYF,TGTGCCAGCAGCCAGGCCACGGGCGGCACGTACGAGCAGTACTTC,NA,TRBJ2-7,NA,TRBV27
CASSIQGADNEQFF,TGTGCCAGTAGTATACAGGGGGCGGACAATGAGCAGTTCTTC,TRBD1,TRBJ2-1,NA,TRBV19
CASSVTNTGELFF,TGTGCCAGCAGCGTGACGAACACCGGGGAGCTGTTTTTT,NA,TRBJ2-2,few,TRBV13
CASSPGQGEETQYF,TGTGCCAGCAGCCCGGGACAGGGAGAAGAGACCCAGTACTTC,TRBD1,TRBJ2-5,NA,TRBV11-3
CASRAVDYGYTF,TGTGCCAGCAGGGCCGTAGACTATGGCTACACCTTC,NA,TRBJ1-2,NA,TRBV6-6
CASNPPTGGTQYF,TGTGCCAGCAATCCCCCGACCGGTGGTACGCAGTATTTT,NA,TRBJ2-3,NA,TRBV9
CASSLGRTSGKQQTQYF,TGTGCCAGCAGCTTAGGTCGTACTAGCGGGAAACAACAGACCCAGTACTTC,TRBD2,TRBJ2-5,NA,TRBV7-9
CASSPTGFYEQYF,TGTGCCAGCAGCCCGACAGGGTTCTACGAGCAGTACTTC,TRBD1,TRBJ2-7,NA,TRBV6-5
CASSPGQTTNEKLFF,TGCGCCAGCAGCCCGGGACAGACAACTAATGAAAAACTGTTTTTT,TRBD1,TRBJ1-4,NA,TRBV5-1
CASSSGEGAGNTIYF,TGTGCCAGCAGCTCCGGGGAAGGGGCTGGAAACACCATATATTTT,NA,TRBJ1-3,NA,TRBV9
CATSPRAGSYEQYF,TGTGCCACCTCGCCCAGGGCCGGCTCCTACGAGCAGTACTTC,NA,TRBJ2-7,NA,TRBV27
CASSEADWGNQPQHF,TGTGCCAGCAGTGAAGCGGATTGGGGCAATCAGCCCCAGCATTTT,NA,TRBJ1-5,once,TRBV6-1
CASSPPGQGALGYGYTF,TGTGCCAGCAGCCCACCGGGACAGGGGGCGCTTGGCTATGGCTACACCTTC,TRBD1,TRBJ1-2,NA,TRBV7-9
CASSSSGTWGNYNEQFF,TGTGCCAGCAGCTCCTCCGGTACGTGGGGGAACTACAATGAGCAGTTCTTC,NA,TRBJ2-1,NA,TRBV9
CASSSWGNQPQHF,TGTGCCAGCAGTTCTTGGGGGAATCAGCCCCAGCATTTT,NA,TRBJ1-5,NA,TRBV27
CASSPYPPRQQPIYGYTF,TGTGCCAGCAGTCCTTACCCTCCCCGACAGCAGCCTATCTATGGCTACACCTTC,NA,TRBJ1-2,NA,TRBV27
CASSPGQGSYEQYF,TGTGCCAGCAGTCCGGGACAGGGCTCCTACGAGCAGTACTTC,TRBD1,TRBJ2-7,once,TRBV2
CASSGAGGSTDTQYF,TGCGCCAGCAGTGGGGCAGGGGGGTCTACAGATACGCAGTATTTT,NA,TRBJ2-3,NA,TRBV10-1
CASSQDPVGAIADTQYF,TGCGCCAGCAGCCAAGACCCAGTGGGAGCTATCGCAGATACGCAGTATTTT,NA,TRBJ2-3,NA,TRBV4-3
CASSLVAENTGELFF,TGTGCCAGCAGCTTAGTGGCAGAGAACACCGGGGAGCTGTTTTTT,NA,TRBJ2-2,once,TRBV7-6
CASRPRHRTGWNQPQHF,TGTGCCAGCAGGCCACGACACCGGACAGGTTGGAATCAGCCCCAGCATTTT,TRBD1,TRBJ1-5,NA,TRBV2
CASSLELGTSGSYEQYF,TGTGCCAGCAGCTTGGAACTCGGGACTAGCGGGAGCTACGAGCAGTACTTC,TRBD2,TRBJ2-7,NA,TRBV5-6
CASSEFEGSAKNIQYF,TGTGCCAGCAGTGAATTTGAGGGGAGTGCCAAAAACATTCAGTACTTC,NA,TRBJ2-4,NA,TRBV25-1
CASSSPSGTSYNEQFF,TGTGCCAGCAGCTCACCTAGCGGGACCTCCTACAATGAGCAGTTCTTC,TRBD2,TRBJ2-1,NA,TRBV7-9
CASSLVRAGDQETQYF,TGTGCCAGCAGCTTAGTGCGAGCGGGGGACCAAGAGACCCAGTACTTC,TRBD2,TRBJ2-5,NA,TRBV7-6
CASSTPWDSRSRNQPQHF,TGTGCCAGTAGTACCCCCTGGGACAGCCGGAGCCGCAATCAGCCCCAGCATTTT,TRBD1,TRBJ1-5,NA,TRBV19
CASSLSSYNEQFF,TGTGCCAGCAGTTTAAGTAGCTACAATGAGCAGTTCTTC,NA,TRBJ2-1,once,TRBV27
CASSIVTAYNEQFF,TGTGCCAGTAGTATAGTGACGGCCTACAATGAGCAGTTCTTC,NA,TRBJ2-1,NA,TRBV19
CASSQDLAGGPGNEQFF,TGTGCCAGCAGCCAAGACCTAGCGGGAGGGCCGGGTAATGAGCAGTTCTTC,TRBD2,TRBJ2-1,NA,TRBV4-2
CASSSRTTITGYGEDTQYF,TGTGCCAGCAGCTCTCGAACCACTATTACAGGGTACGGTGAAGATACGCAGTATTTT,NA,TRBJ2-3,NA,TRBV9
CASGLTRTYEQYF,TGTGCCAGCGGGTTGACCCGGACCTACGAGCAGTACTTC,NA,TRBJ2-7,NA,TRBV27
CASSEALRTGANVLTF,TGTGCCAGCAGTGAAGCACTCAGGACTGGGGCCAACGTCCTGACTTTC,NA,TRBJ2-6,NA,TRBV6-1
CASSKALAYEQYF,TGTGCCAGCAGCAAAGCCCTGGCTTACGAGCAGTACTTC,NA,TRBJ2-7,NA,TRBV21-1
CASSPGTGQYF,TGTGCCAGCAGCCCCGGGACAGGGCAGTACTTC,TRBD1,TRBJ2-7,NA,TRBV11-2